A selection of T cell receptor beta chains follows, all from one sample in a study of cytomegalovirus exposure and HLA in healthy donors. Libraries were prepared by immunoSEQ multiplex PCR; TCRdb keeps only in-frame clonotypes and omits some of them. The sample records about 160,000 clones, 70% to 90% being singletons. Source material: PBMCs. These receptors were obtained from a young woman in good health and CMV-seronegative. CDR3s include the opening cysteine and the closing phenylalanine or tryptophan.

J	V	CDR3
TRBJ1-1	TRBV11-2	CASSLDGTGKAFF
TRBJ2-1	TRBV18	CASSPLTTQGYNEQFF
TRBJ1-5	TRBV6-1	CASSSQGAQPQHF
TRBJ1-5	TRBV6-5	CASSADGGRNQPQHF
TRBJ2-1	TRBV9	CASSVGLSGGKNNEQFF
TRBJ2-7	TRBV28	CASLGGYEQYF
TRBJ2-5	TRBV6-5	CASSVRTGGLYF
TRBJ2-7	TRBV27	CASSLSAGRGEQYF
TRBJ2-7	TRBV5-4	CASSLNRALGEQYF
TRBJ1-2	TRBV13	CASSLGPGTDYGYTF
TRBJ2-2	TRBV7-7	CASSRGGTHGELFF
TRBJ2-7	TRBV14	CASSPRLAYEQYF
TRBJ1-5	TRBV30	CAWSLRQGSNQPQHF
TRBJ1-6	TRBV15	CATNSQGYNSPLHF
TRBJ2-1	TRBV5-4	CASSLLNEQFF
TRBJ1-2	TRBV11-2	CASSRGYGYGYTF
TRBJ1-5	TRBV27	CASSPSNQPQHF
TRBJ1-5	TRBV6-4	CASSPAAGGDQPQHF
.	TRBV30	CAWSTGGTSAYEQYF
TRBJ2-7	TRBV7-9	CASSPERGSSYEQYF
TRBJ2-2	TRBV15	CATSTPRQATTGELFF
TRBJ2-1	TRBV9	CASSVGSSLKDNEQFF
TRBJ1-2	TRBV6-1	CASSEGGYYGYTF
TRBJ1-1	TRBV9	CASGPSTPNTEAFF
TRBJ2-3	TRBV5-1	CASRSYQAGGKDTQYF
TRBJ1-2	TRBV10-1	CASSDREGYGYTF
TRBJ1-4	TRBV28	CASSFQISGEKLFF
TRBJ2-5	TRBV5-1	CASSLANRVGFETQYF
TRBJ1-5	TRBV19	CASSMLRMGAGQPQHF
TRBJ2-7	TRBV5-1	CASINRGLTYEQYF
TRBJ2-7	TRBV5-4	CASSPESASYEQYF
TRBJ1-5	TRBV15	CATSRDGGNQPQHF
TRBJ2-3	TRBV18	CASPLGTSSTDTQYF
TRBJ1-6	TRBV19	CASSALRDRGENSPLHF
TRBJ2-7	TRBV7-2	CASSYRDRDYEQYF
TRBJ1-2	TRBV13	CASSLRGGAGYTF
TRBJ2-7	TRBV29-1	CSVVLGQGAEQYF
TRBJ1-6	TRBV7-2	CASSQAGPSVSSPLHF
TRBJ2-3	TRBV18	CASSPGQGTDTQYF
TRBJ2-5	TRBV7-9	CASSLGGYQETQYF
TRBJ2-7	TRBV28	CASRRQFYEQYF
TRBJ2-6	TRBV5-1	CASSRDTGFSGANVLTF
TRBJ1-6	TRBV10-2	CASSDRGPNSPLHF
TRBJ1-1	TRBV29-1	CSVEGGTGGLAFF
TRBJ2-1	TRBV4-1	CASSHLAGGRPNEQFF
TRBJ1-1	TRBV23-1	CASSQFDRDTEAFF
TRBJ1-4	TRBV7-2	CASSLDFRDEKLFF